This TCR beta chain emerged from a study of T cell repertoires in ileal Crohn's disease. The assay was immunoSEQ multiplex PCR, and TCRdb's table has in-frame clones only and misses some. The sample lists some 4,000 clones, approximately 80% occurring once. The table lists this clone with a count of one. This clonotype originated in an adult with Crohn's disease. Source material: ileal tissue.

DNA of the CDR3: TGTGCCAGCAGCTTGAGCGGCAGCCAAGAGACCCAGTACTTC. Translation gives CASSLSGSQETQYF. The rearrangement links TRBV5-4 to TRBJ2-5, with D possibly matching TRBD2 (5 bases). The CDR3 extends over 14 amino acids. V was shortened by 1 base and J by 1 base, with 8 bases between the two germline ends. Germline loops: CDR1 SGHNT, CDR2 YYREEE (reference sequence). Using reference TRBV5-4 and TRBJ2-5 for the parts outside the CDR3, the full variable domain is ETGVTQSPTHLIKTRGQQVTLRCSSQSGHNTVSWYQQALGQGPQFIFQYYREEENGRGNFPPRFSGLQFPNYSSELNVNALELDDSALYLCASSLSGSQETQYFGPGTRLLVL.